Only one count was recorded for the clone carrying this TCR beta chain. The germline V gene encodes CDR1 SGDLS and CDR2 YYNGEE. Trimming cost V 0 bases and J 1 base, with 10 bases left between them. The CDR3 has 15 residues. This sample was taken from a study of blood T cell repertoires in COVID-19. Sequencing was performed with immunoSEQ multiplex PCR; in TCRdb, only in-frame clones are kept and a portion is missing. The profile shows under 150,000 clones, about four fifths of them singletons. This chain connects TRBV9 to TRBJ1-1, with no clear D. Sequenced material: peripheral blood. This TCR derives from a human donor in a cohort sampled during active COVID-19. CDR3 DNA: TGTGCCAGCAGCGTAGTTCCGGAGCAGAACACTGAAGCTTTCTTT. Encoded protein: CASSVVPEQNTEAFF.